This T cell receptor beta chain appears in the sequencing data of a study of pediatric ulcerative colitis. Study findings and constraints: Clonal expansions reduced rectal repertoire diversity in acute severe colitis.

Generated by immunoSEQ multiplex PCR, the TCRdb table keeps only in-frame clones and is missing some. Among some 50,000 clones listed, roughly 79% were seen once. For this clone: The antigen remains undetermined.

One to two pinch biopsies were taken from the rectum during colonoscopy. Before the diagnostic colonoscopy, ulcerative colitis patients were free of immunosuppressive medication. Sequencing input: gut tissue. The sequence came from a girl aged 5-17 years with moderate ulcerative colitis.

The CDR3 loop reads CASSFVASGSPLRLNEQFF. CDR3 DNA sequence: TGTGCCAGCAGCTTTGTCGCTAGCGGCTCACCCCTTAGACTCAATGAGCAGTTCTTC. J is TRBJ2-1 and V is TRBV7-9; 7 bases match TRBD2. CDR1 SEHNR and CDR2 FQNEAQ come from the germline V gene (reference sequence). The V and J ends lost 3 bases and 6 bases, in that order; junction bases with no gene match: 20. This CDR3 is built from 19 residues.